These T cell receptor beta chains were read from a single sample in a study of blood T cells in healthy people across ages. TCRdb redid the calling of the 5' RACE reads with MiXCR, one entry per CDR3 protein. The table shows about 1.6 million distinct CDR3 sequences, with about 32% occurring only once. Sequencing input: blood. These receptors all come from a woman aged 30 to 39 in good health. Both conserved end residues are part of each CDR3. D genes are given only for firm matches. Clone size is not always given. Where it is, it says once, few, many or a class for expanded clones.

V	J	D	length	size	DNA	CDR3
TRBV27	TRBJ1-5	-	17	few	TGTGCCAGCAGGTCGAGGGGACACGGGGGCGTTATTCAGCCCCAGCATTTT	CASRSRGHGGVIQPQHF
TRBV7-9	TRBJ2-1	TRBD2	16	few	TGTGCCAGCAGCTCTCAGGGACTAGCGGGGAACAATGAGCAGTTCTTC	CASSSQGLAGNNEQFF
TRBV19	TRBJ1-1	-	17	-	TGTGCCAGTAGTATTTACCCTTTGGAGGGTCCGAACACTGAAGCTTTCTTT	CASSIYPLEGPNTEAFF
TRBV25-1	TRBJ2-7	TRBD1	13	-	TGTGCCAGCAATAGACAGGGAAGCGACGAGCAGTACTTC	CASNRQGSDEQYF
TRBV2	TRBJ2-1	TRBD1	17	once	TGTGCCAGCCGTTCACACCCGGGGACAGGGACTAACAATGAGCAGTTCTTC	CASRSHPGTGTNNEQFF
TRBV10-3	TRBJ2-7	TRBD1	13	few	TGTGCCATTCAGGGGGAAATTACCTACGAGCAGTACTTC	CAIQGEITYEQYF
TRBV29-1	TRBJ2-7	-	13	-	TGCAGCGTTTACAGCGCGACCACCTACGAGCAGTACTTC	CSVYSATTYEQYF
TRBV6-6	TRBJ2-6	-	17	many	TGTGCCAGCAGCTACCCTGCGGGGTTGGCTGGGGCCAACGTCCTGACTTTC	CASSYPAGLAGANVLTF
TRBV21-1	TRBJ2-4	-	11	many	TGTGCCAGCCGGACAGGGAAACTCCAGTACTTC	CASRTGKLQYF
TRBV2	TRBJ1-4	-	15	-	TGTGCCAGCAGGAGGGCGACAGCAACTAATGAAAAACTGTTTTTT	CASRRATATNEKLFF
TRBV6-5	TRBJ2-5	-	15	-	TGTGCCAGCAGCTCCCCCGGCGAGGAGAAAGAGACCCAGTACTTC	CASSSPGEEKETQYF
TRBV5-5	TRBJ2-1	TRBD2	16	many	TGTGCCAGCAGTTCCGGACTAGCGGGCTCCTACAATGAGCAGTTCTTC	CASSSGLAGSYNEQFF
TRBV5-1	TRBJ1-5	-	13	few	TGCGCCAGCAAGCGTGAGGCTGAGCAGCCCCAGCATTTT	CASKREAEQPQHF
TRBV4-1	TRBJ1-2	-	15	many	TGCGCCAGCAGCCAAGAGGAGGGGAGTGGCTATGGCTACACCTTC	CASSQEEGSGYGYTF
TRBV21-1	TRBJ1-2	-	14	-	TGTGCCAGCAGCAAAGAACAGGGCACGGATGGCTACACCTTC	CASSKEQGTDGYTF
TRBV4-2	TRBJ2-1	-	23	few	TGTGCCAGCAGCCAAACACTCCAGGGGAAGGGGTCGGTTCGGGGATATACCTACAATGAGCAGTTCTTC	CASSQTLQGKGSVRGYTYNEQFF
TRBV6-2/TRBV6-3	TRBJ2-1	-	14	few	TGTGCCAGCAGCCCACCCCAGGGAGTCAATGAGCAGTTCTTC	CASSPPQGVNEQFF
TRBV6-6	TRBJ2-3	-	15	few	TGTGCCAGCACGGACCGCTCGGTGGTCACAGATACGCAGTATTTT	CASTDRSVVTDTQYF
TRBV28	TRBJ1-1	-	14	-	TGTGCCAGCAGGCCCAGCGGAGGGCAAGGGGGAGCTTTCTTT	CASRPSGGQGGAFF
TRBV20-1	TRBJ2-1	TRBD2	15	-	TGCAGTGCCGAACCCGCTAGCGGGAGAGATAATGAGCAGTTCTTC	CSAEPASGRDNEQFF
TRBV7-9	TRBJ2-5	-	16	few	TGTGCCAGCAGACACGGACGGGCCGGACCGGGAGAGACCCAGTACTTC	CASRHGRAGPGETQYF
TRBV6-5	TRBJ2-7	TRBD2	15	-	TGTGCCAGCAGTTACATAGCGGGGGGCCCCTACGAGCAGTACTTC	CASSYIAGGPYEQYF
TRBV20-1	TRBJ1-6	-	15	-	TGCAGTGCTAGGCCCCGGAGGTTGTATAATTCACCCCTCCACTTT	CSARPRRLYNSPLHF
TRBV6-1	TRBJ2-5	-	12	-	TGTGCCACCAGGACACTCTTGGAGACCCAGTACTTC	CATRTLLETQYF
TRBV7-9	TRBJ2-1	-	16	-	TGTGCCAGCAGCCTACCCCAAGGCAGGGGAAACAATGAGCAGTTCTTC	CASSLPQGRGNNEQFF
TRBV7-9	TRBJ2-7	-	15	once	TGTGCCAGCAGCTCAAAGACAGGGAGGTATCACGAGCAGTACTTC	CASSSKTGRYHEQYF
TRBV12-3/TRBV12-4	TRBJ1-1	-	14	-	TGTGCCAGCAGCCCCGTGATGGGATACGCTGAAGCTTTCTTT	CASSPVMGYAEAFF
TRBV11-2	TRBJ2-3	-	11	many	TGTGCCAGCAGTTTCGGAGATACGCAGTATTTT	CASSFGDTQYF
TRBV5-1	TRBJ2-7	TRBD2	15	-	TGCGCCAGCAGGACCGGGCTAGCGGGATGGTACGAGCAGTACTTC	CASRTGLAGWYEQYF
TRBV6-1	TRBJ2-5	TRBD1	14	-	TGTGCCAGCAGTGGAGGACAGGGCCAAGAGACCCAGTACTTC	CASSGGQGQETQYF
TRBV25-1	TRBJ2-5	-	12	few	TGTGCCAGTGGGACCTCCGGAGAGACCCAGTACTTC	CASGTSGETQYF
TRBV5-6	TRBJ2-5	TRBD1	15	-	TGTGCCAGCAAAATCCAGGGGGCGGCCCAAGAGACCCAGTACTTC	CASKIQGAAQETQYF
TRBV28	TRBJ2-7	-	14	-	TGTGCCAGCAGTTGGGGTGGACACCTGCTTGTGCAGTACTTC	CASSWGGHLLVQYF
TRBV20-1	TRBJ2-1	-	11	few	TGCAGTGCCGAAACGGGATATGAGCAGTTCTTC	CSAETGYEQFF
TRBV27	TRBJ2-3	TRBD2	15	few	TGTGCCAGCGGGAGCGGGAGGGACAGCACAGATACGCAGTATTTT	CASGSGRDSTDTQYF
TRBV20-1	TRBJ1-1	-	15	few	TGCAGTGCTAGAGATCTTGCAGGGGTAAACACTGAAGCTTTCTTT	CSARDLAGVNTEAFF
TRBV7-3	TRBJ1-2	-	13	-	TGTGCCAGCAGCCCTGGTAGTAGGTATGGCTACACCTTC	CASSPGSRYGYTF
TRBV12-3/TRBV12-4	TRBJ1-2	-	13	-	TGTGCCAGCAGAGCGACAGCGGTCTATGGCTACACCTTC	CASRATAVYGYTF
TRBV29-1	TRBJ2-1	TRBD2	19	-	TGCAGCGTTGAAGATCCCGGGCACGCGGGACTAGCGGGAATGGATGAGCAGTTCTTC	CSVEDPGHAGLAGMDEQFF
TRBV3-1	TRBJ2-7	TRBD1	16	few	TGTGCCAGCAGCCTCCCAGGACAGGTCGGGGCCTACGAGCAGTACTTC	CASSLPGQVGAYEQYF
TRBV4-1	TRBJ2-7	-	14	few	TGCGCCAGCAGCCAAGGAGGTTTAAGGAACGAGCAGTACTTC	CASSQGGLRNEQYF
TRBV27	TRBJ1-1	-	13	-	TGTGCCAGCACCAATGACAAGAACACTGAAGCTTTCTTT	CASTNDKNTEAFF
TRBV5-1	TRBJ1-1	-	17	few	TGCGCCAGCAGCTTCTCGGGCAGGGCCTTGGCTGGCACTGAAGCTTTCTTT	CASSFSGRALAGTEAFF
TRBV20-1	TRBJ1-6	TRBD1	14	few	TGCAGTGCCTCGACAGGGGACGGGAATTCACCCCTCCACTTT	CSASTGDGNSPLHF
TRBV6-2/TRBV6-3	TRBJ2-5	TRBD2	17	-	TGTGCCAGCAGTTACGGACTAGCGGGAGGGTACCAAGAGACCCAGTACTTC	CASSYGLAGGYQETQYF
TRBV30	TRBJ2-1	-	12	-	TGTGCCTGGAGCGGGAGTAGAAATGAGCAGTTCTTC	CAWSGSRNEQFF
TRBV15	TRBJ1-2	-	16	-	TGTGCCACCAGCAGAGAGACGGCCGGGATGGGCTATGGCTATACCTTC	CATSRETAGMGYGYTF
TRBV6-6	TRBJ2-1	TRBD2	15	-	TGTGCCAGCAGTTACGCCTTAGATAGCGGGAGTGAGCAGTTCTTC	CASSYALDSGSEQFF
TRBV28	TRBJ2-7	-	16	-	TGTGCCAGCAGTTCGGGGGGGACAGGGATCTCCTACGAGCAGTACTTC	CASSSGGTGISYEQYF
TRBV29-1	TRBJ1-5	-	13	many	TGCAGTCTCCGCCGGACCCTCCGCCAGCCCCAGCATTTT	CSLRRTLRQPQHF
TRBV20-1	TRBJ1-2	TRBD1	14	-	TGCAGTGCTAGAACCATACAGGGACAGAATGGCTACACCTTC	CSARTIQGQNGYTF